Below are 29 T cell receptor beta chains sequenced from a single sample in a study of cytomegalovirus exposure and HLA in healthy donors. A multiplex PCR was run with 60 Vbeta primers and 13 Jbeta primers. Repertoires were generated with immunoSEQ multiplex PCR, while TCRdb's copy carries only in-frame clones and drops some. This repertoire shows some 71,000 clones, about 70% found once; its top ten account for nearly 10%. Input material: PBMCs. The receptors here all came from a woman aged 45-60 years in good health and CMV-seropositive.

This clone appeared a few times. This chain links TRBV27 with TRBJ2-7; D gene unclear. The CDR3 runs 14 residues. Germline V gives CDR1 MNHEY, CDR2 SMNVEV (reference sequence). The V gene lost 5 bases and the J gene lost 4 bases, with 15 bases spanning the gap. CDR3 DNA: TGTGCCAGCAGTCGCTCCTCCCCCGGGTACGAGCAGTACTTC. It specifies CASSRSSPGYEQYF.

This clone came up a few times. This sequence joins TRBV18 and TRBJ2-2, with 7 nucleotides matching TRBD1. The CDR3 length is 15 residues. Germline values: CDR1 KGHSH, CDR2 LQKENI. The V segment lost 4 bases and the J segment 0 bases; nucleotides outside the gene matches: 2. The CDR3 region has the DNA TGTGCCAGCTCACAGGGACAGACGAACACCGGGGAGCTGTTTTTT. Translating gives CASSQGQTNTGELFF.

This clone appeared a few times. V usage is TRBV7-2 and J usage is TRBJ2-4; D is unclear. Germline CDR1 is SGHTA and CDR2 is FQGNSA. CDR3 length: 14 amino acids. V lost 5 bases and J 0 bases, leaving 8 bases between the germline ends. The CDR3 protein is CASSPELAKNIQYF. CDR3 nucleotides: TGTGCCAGCAGCCCCGAGCTAGCCAAAAACATTCAGTACTTC.

This clone was recorded a few times. The chain combines TRBV7-2 with TRBJ1-3, with D hard to call. The CDR3 covers 16 residues. Germline V gene data show CDR1 as SGHTA and CDR2 as FQGNSA. V lost 1 base and J lost 2, with 12 bases in between. The CDR3 region has the DNA TGTGCCAGCAGCTTAGTCCCCAGGATACCTGGAAACACCATATATTTT. It specifies CASSLVPRIPGNTIYF.

The V call is TRBV21-1, the J call TRBJ2-1; TRBD2 was called by the table and not checked on the DNA. TRBV21-1 is a documented pseudogene. The CDR3 is made up of 17 amino acids. The CDR3, as DNA: TGTGCCAGCAGCAAAAAAGCCGGGTGGAGCTCCTACAATGAGCAGTTCTTC. It encodes CASSKKAGWSSYNEQFF.

The rearrangement uses TRBV18 and TRBJ1-4; 10 positions agree with TRBD1. The length of the CDR3 is 15 residues. Germline V gene sequence: CDR1 KGHSH, CDR2 LQKENI. The J segment lost 4 bases and the V segment lost 4 bases, leaving 3 bases of the junction unmatched. The chain's CDR3 is CASSRGTGDNEKLFF. In DNA form, the CDR3 reads TGTGCCAGCTCACGCGGGACAGGGGATAATGAAAAACTGTTTTTT. Full variable domain (outside the CDR3, taken from reference TRBV18 and TRBJ1-4): NAGVMQNPRHLVRRRGQEARLRCSPMKGHSHVYWYRQLPEEGLKFMVYLQKENIIDESGMPKERFSAEFPKEGPSILRIQQVVRGDSAAYFCASSRGTGDNEKLFFGSGTQLSVL.

V is TRBV19 and J is TRBJ1-4; D is unclear. Trimming cost V 6 bases and J 3 bases, with 11 bases left between them. This CDR3 contains 14 residues. Germline V gene sequence: CDR1 LNHDA, CDR2 SQIVND (reference sequence). The CDR3 sequence: CASRAGPANEKLFF. CDR3 sequence (DNA): TGTGCCAGTAGGGCGGGTCCGGCTAATGAAAAACTGTTTTTT. Looking up the rest from reference TRBV19 and TRBJ1-4 gives the full variable domain: DGGITQSPKYLFRKEGQNVTLSCEQNLNHDAMYWYRQDPGQGLRLIYYSQIVNDFQKGDIAEGYSVSREKKESFPLTVTSAQKNPTAFYLCASRAGPANEKLFFGSGTQLSVL.

This clone turned up a few times. The chain has TRBV28 and TRBJ1-2; maybe TRBD1 (5 bases). CDR1 is MDHEN, CDR2 SYDVKM, per germline. This CDR3 contains 16 residues. Between the trimmed V and J ends, which lost 2 bases and 4 bases, there was a span of 17 bases. Here the CDR3 reads CASSLASGWGGYGYTF. The CDR3 DNA reads TGTGCCAGCAGTTTAGCCTCCGGTTGGGGCGGCTATGGCTACACCTTC.

The genes are TRBV7-9 and TRBJ2-1, with TRBD1 matching over 9 bases. The CDR3 extends over 16 amino acids. CDR1 is SEHNR and CDR2 is FQNEAQ in the germline V gene (reference sequence). V lost 5 bases, J lost 6 bases, and 11 bases stayed unmatched. CDR3 DNA: TGTGCCAGCAGCCCGTGGACAGGGGTAATCGCCAATGAGCAGTTCTTC. Its translation is CASSPWTGVIANEQFF. Full variable domain (missing parts from reference TRBV7-9 and TRBJ2-1): DTGVSQNPRHKITKRGQNVTFRCDPISEHNRLYWYRQTLGQGPEFLTYFQNEAQLEKSRLLSDRFSAERPKGSFSTLEIQRTEQGDSAMYLCASSPWTGVIANEQFFGPGTRLTVL.

This sequence joins TRBV6-1 and TRBJ2-7, with 13 nucleotides matching TRBD2. This CDR3 region has 14 residues. With V trimmed by 9 bases and J by 3 bases, 5 bases remained unmatched. The germline V gene has CDR1 MNHNS and CDR2 SASEGT. The CDR3 nucleotides are TGTGCCAGTAAAAGGACTAGCGGGGGCTACGAGCAGTACTTC. It yields the protein CASKRTSGGYEQYF.

The chain combines TRBV5-1 with TRBJ2-1; TRBD1 aligns across 7 bases. The CDR3 covers 15 residues. Germline lookup yields CDR1 SGHRS and CDR2 YFSETQ. J gave up 5 bases and V 0 bases, and 5 bases lay outside the gene matches. The CDR3 nucleotides read TGCGCCAGCAGCTTGGGTACAGGGGAACACAATGAGCAGTTCTTC. This gives the protein CASSLGTGEHNEQFF.

This clone was seen a handful of times. CDR3 in amino acids: CASVDSRYEQYF. In nucleotides, the CDR3 is TGTGCCAGCGTGGACAGCAGGTACGAGCAGTACTTC. The V and J genes are TRBV28 and TRBJ2-7; weak D call: TRBD1 (6 bases). From germline, CDR1 is MDHEN and CDR2 SYDVKM. Trimming removed 8 bases from V and 4 bases from J, with 12 bases in between. This CDR3 region has 12 residues.

In its sample, this clone was seen once. One end of the junction does not line up with germline, which may come from a read error. Additional DNA sequences in this sample encode the identical CDR3. V and J are TRBV4-3 and TRBJ1-1; D remains ambiguous. The CDR3 runs 14 residues. The germline gives CDR1 LGHNA, CDR2 YSLEER. DNA for the CDR3: TGCGCCAGTAGCCAAGATTTATCAGGCAAAAAGGCTTTCTTT. It yields the protein CASSQDLSGKKAFF.

V and J are TRBV6-6 and TRBJ1-2; TRBD1 agrees at 7 bases. Germline trimming cut 1 base from V and 1 base from J; bases unmatched to any gene: 6. Germline values: CDR1 MNHNY, CDR2 SVGAGI (reference sequence). This CDR3 has 16 amino acids. The CDR3 loop is CASSYLQGSHNYGYTF. The CDR3 coding sequence is TGTGCCAGCAGTTACTTACAGGGGAGTCATAACTATGGCTACACCTTC.

This chain connects TRBV7-2 to TRBJ1-3, with D perhaps matching TRBD1 (5 bases). This CDR3 has 14 residues. V lost 3 bases and J lost 4, with 10 bases in between. Germline-derived CDR1 and CDR2 are SGHTA and FQGNSA. CDR3 sequence (DNA): TGTGCCAGCAGCTTGGGACTCAGAGGAAACACCATATATTTT. Translation gives CASSLGLRGNTIYF.

This chain joins TRBV19 and TRBJ2-1, with 10 bases identical to TRBD2. Per germline, CDR1 LNHDA and CDR2 SQIVND (reference sequence). The CDR3 sequence is 16 residues long. V was pared by 5 bases and J by 8 bases, with 12 bases of the junction left unmatched. CDR3 in DNA: TGTGCCAGTAGTCTCGATGGGAGCGGGAGGGGTGATGAGCAGTTCTTC. This sequence encodes CASSLDGSGRGDEQFF.

V is TRBV11-3 and J is TRBJ2-5, with TRBD1 identical over 10 bases. The CDR3 contains 16 residues. V was clipped by 1 base and J by 2 bases; unmatched bases: 4. Germline lookup yields CDR1 SGHNT and CDR2 YENEEA. The DNA for the CDR3 is TGTGCCAGCAGCTTAGGAGGACAGGGGGGGCAAGAGACCCAGTACTTC. It translates to CASSLGGQGGQETQYF.

The sample holds one count of this clone. The chain carries TRBV4-3 and TRBJ2-3; 11 nucleotides match TRBD2. Trimming cost V 0 bases and J 5 bases; bases outside gene matches: 10. Germline loops: CDR1 LGHNA, CDR2 YSLEER. The CDR3 length is 18 residues. DNA for the CDR3: TGCGCCAGCAGCCAAGATGGCGTAGCGGGAGGGGGTCAAGATACGCAGTATTTT. It is translated as CASSQDGVAGGGQDTQYF.

The V and J genes are TRBV28 and TRBJ2-1; TRBD1 aligns across 8 bases. Germline V gene lookup returns CDR1 MDHEN and CDR2 SYDVKM. Trimming cost V 3 bases and J 8 bases; bases outside gene matches: 6. The CDR3 length is 14 residues. In DNA form, the CDR3 reads TGTGCCAGCAGTTTGGGACAGGTTATCGATGAGCAGTTCTTC. Translated, it gives CASSLGQVIDEQFF. The variable domain in full, completed from reference TRBV28 and TRBJ2-1, reads DVKVTQSSRYLVKRTGEKVFLECVQDMDHENMFWYRQDPGLGLRLIYFSYDVKMKEKGDIPEGYSVSREKKERFSLILESASTNQTSMYLCASSLGQVIDEQFFGPGTRLTVL.

The J gene is TRBJ1-5, the V gene TRBV19; 7 bases line up with TRBD1. V gave up 4 bases and J gave up 6 bases; unmatched junction bases: 9. The length of the CDR3 is 15 residues. Per germline, CDR1 LNHDA and CDR2 SQIVND (reference sequence). The CDR3 DNA follows: TGTGCCAGTAGTAGTGCAGGGGGGCAGGTTCAGCCCCAGCATTTT. It encodes CASSSAGGQVQPQHF.

V is TRBV5-6 and J is TRBJ1-2, with D perhaps matching TRBD1 (5 bases). This CDR3 region has 15 residues. Looked up from germline, CDR1 is SGHDT and CDR2 is YYEEEE. Between the trimmed V and J ends, which lost 1 base and 11 bases, there was a span of 21 bases. CDR3: CASSLYGTTSWMYTF. The DNA for the CDR3 is TGTGCCAGCAGCTTGTATGGGACTACAAGTTGGATGTACACCTTC. Using reference TRBV5-6 and TRBJ1-2 for the parts outside the CDR3, the full variable domain is DAGVTQSPTHLIKTRGQQVTLRCSPKSGHDTVSWYQQALGQGPQFIFQYYEEEERQRGNFPDRFSGHQFPNYSSELNVNALLLGDSALYLCASSLYGTTSWMYTFGSGTRLTVV.

The chain employs TRBV6-5 and TRBJ2-7; TRBD1 matches at 7 bases. Germline CDR1 reads MNHEY; CDR2 reads SVGAGI. With 5 bases clipped from V and 5 bases from J, the junction kept 3 bases outside the gene matches. The CDR3 is 12 residues long. The CDR3 reads CASSRQGNEQYF. The CDR3 DNA sequence: TGTGCCAGCAGTCGACAGGGTAACGAGCAGTACTTC.

This sequence joins TRBV18 and TRBJ1-5; 7 bases map to TRBD1. J lost 2 bases, V lost 2 bases, and 3 bases had no gene match. Germline V gene sequence: CDR1 KGHSH, CDR2 LQKENI. This CDR3 is 15 amino acids long. DNA of the CDR3: TGTGCCAGCTCACCAAACACAGGGGGCAATCAGCCCCAGCATTTT. Amino acids: CASSPNTGGNQPQHF.

This chain uses TRBV5-1 with TRBJ2-3; TRBD1 agrees at 7 bases. This CDR3 has 15 residues. V was pared by 4 bases and J by 3 bases, with 8 bases of the junction left unmatched. Germline V gene sequence: CDR1 SGHRS, CDR2 YFSETQ. The chain's CDR3 is CASSPIQGSTDTQYF. CDR3 sequence (DNA): TGCGCCAGCAGCCCAATACAGGGGAGTACAGATACGCAGTATTTT. Together with reference TRBV5-1 and TRBJ2-3, the CDR3 gives the full variable domain: KAGVTQTPRYLIKTRGQQVTLSCSPISGHRSVSWYQQTPGQGLQFLFEYFSETQRNKGNFPGRFSGRQFSNSRSEMNVSTLELGDSALYLCASSPIQGSTDTQYFGPGTRLTVL.

The rearrangement links TRBV19 to TRBJ1-2; 9 positions match TRBD1. The CDR3 totals 14 residues. J lost 4 bases, V lost 6 bases, and 6 bases had no gene match. Germline CDR1 LNHDA, CDR2 SQIVND (reference sequence). The CDR3 region is CASRRTGVSYGYTF. CDR3 bases: TGTGCCAGTAGGAGGACAGGGGTTTCCTATGGCTACACCTTC.

The genes are TRBV29-1 and TRBJ2-3, with 10 bases lining up with TRBD2. The CDR3 covers 15 residues. Germline V gene data show CDR1 as SQVTM and CDR2 as ANQGSEA. Trimming took 5 bases from V and 3 from J; bases not matched to a gene: 8. The CDR3 nucleotides read TGCAGCGTTCCCCGAGCGGGGGGGGCGACAGATACGCAGTATTTT. It specifies CSVPRAGGATDTQYF.

J is TRBJ2-2 and V is TRBV7-2, with TRBD1 matching over 8 bases. Per germline, CDR1 SGHTA and CDR2 FQGNSA. The CDR3 contains 14 residues. V shed 4 bases and J 6 bases; nucleotides not matched to a gene: 4. In DNA form, the CDR3 reads TGTGCCAGCAGCTCTCAGGGGGCATCCGGGGAGCTGTTTTTT. Translation gives CASSSQGASGELFF.

The V and J genes are TRBV4-1 and TRBJ1-4, with D possibly being TRBD1 (5 bases). The CDR3 extends over 15 amino acids. Germline CDR1 reads MGHRA; CDR2 reads YSYEKL. Trimming shortened V by 7 bases and J by 5 bases, and 17 bases separated the two germline ends. CDR3 amino acids: CASKTPGGTNEKLFF. Here the CDR3 DNA reads TGCGCCAGCAAAACACCCGGCGGGACCAATGAAAAACTGTTTTTT.

The J gene is TRBJ2-5, the V gene TRBV5-1; D is possibly TRBD1 (5 bases). Germline lookup yields CDR1 SGHRS and CDR2 YFSETQ. The V end was cut by 0 bases, the J end by 5 bases, with 8 bases between. This CDR3 comprises 13 residues. The CDR3 is CASSLGQRETQYF. CDR3 nucleotide sequence: TGCGCCAGCAGCTTGGGACAGAGGGAGACCCAGTACTTC.